This record looks at one T cell receptor beta chain sequence and its context. The same CDR3 arises from other DNA sequences in this sample as well. The sample comes from a study of blood T cell repertoires in COVID-19. Study summary: Sites across the United States, Italy and Spain contributed samples from acute and convalescent COVID-19. T cells, B-cell-depleted T cells, or PBMCs supplied cDNA or gDNA.

The protocol was immunoSEQ multiplex PCR, while the TCRdb copy is restricted to in-frame clones and leaves out a portion. The table includes about 250,000 clones, just over 85% detected once. V lost 2 bases, J lost 4 bases, and 6 bases stayed unmatched. Per germline, CDR1 SGHRS and CDR2 YFSETQ. The CDR3 is 15 amino acids. The sequence derives from an elderly man with acute or convalescent COVID-19. Sequenced material: peripheral blood. The chain couples TRBV5-1 to TRBJ1-1, with 9 bases that match TRBD1. DNA for the CDR3: TGCGCCAGCAGCTTAACCGGGACAGGGTCCACTGAAGCTTTCTTT. It translates to CASSLTGTGSTEAFF.